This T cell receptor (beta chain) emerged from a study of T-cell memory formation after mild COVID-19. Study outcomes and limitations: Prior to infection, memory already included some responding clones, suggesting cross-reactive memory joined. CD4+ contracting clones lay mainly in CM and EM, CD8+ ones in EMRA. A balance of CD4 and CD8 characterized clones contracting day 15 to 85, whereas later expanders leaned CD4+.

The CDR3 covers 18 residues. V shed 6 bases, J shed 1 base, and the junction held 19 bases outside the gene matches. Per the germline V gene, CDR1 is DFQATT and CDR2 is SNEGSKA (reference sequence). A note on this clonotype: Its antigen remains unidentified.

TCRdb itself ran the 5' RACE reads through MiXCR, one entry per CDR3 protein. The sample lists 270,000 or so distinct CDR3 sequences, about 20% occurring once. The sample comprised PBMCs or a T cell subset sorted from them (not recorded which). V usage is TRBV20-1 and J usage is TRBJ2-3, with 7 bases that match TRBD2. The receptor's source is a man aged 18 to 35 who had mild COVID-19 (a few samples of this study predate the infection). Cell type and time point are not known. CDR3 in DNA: TGCAGTGCCGGTAGCGGGTACCGGACTATCGGCGGCACAGATACGCAGTATTTT. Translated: CSAGSGYRTIGGTDTQYF.